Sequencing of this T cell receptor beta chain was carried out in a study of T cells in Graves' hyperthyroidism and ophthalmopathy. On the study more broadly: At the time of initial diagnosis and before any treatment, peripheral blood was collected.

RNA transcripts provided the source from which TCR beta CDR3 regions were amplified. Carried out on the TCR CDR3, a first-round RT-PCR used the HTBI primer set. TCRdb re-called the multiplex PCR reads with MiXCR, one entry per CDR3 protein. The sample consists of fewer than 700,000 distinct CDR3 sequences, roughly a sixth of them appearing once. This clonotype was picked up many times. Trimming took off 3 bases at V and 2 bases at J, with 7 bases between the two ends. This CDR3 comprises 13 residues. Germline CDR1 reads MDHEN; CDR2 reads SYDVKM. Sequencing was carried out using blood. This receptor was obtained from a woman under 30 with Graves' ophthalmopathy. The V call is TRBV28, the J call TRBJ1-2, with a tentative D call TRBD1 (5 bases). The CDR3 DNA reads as TGTGCCAGCAGTTTCCGACAGAACTATGGCTACACCTTC. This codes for CASSFRQNYGYTF.